A selection of T cell receptor beta chains follows, all from one sample in a study of cytomegalovirus exposure and HLA in healthy donors. TCRdb's table, derived via immunoSEQ multiplex PCR, lists solely in-frame clones and lacks some. The sample lists 100,000 or so clones, 75% occurring once. The sample taken for sequencing was PBMCs. All receptors derive from a man aged 35-49 years in good health and CMV-seronegative. CDR3s include the opening cysteine and the closing phenylalanine or tryptophan. The D gene is left open where the match is weak. Rows may omit the clone size; those that give it use once, few, many or a size class.

V gene: TRBV6-5
clone size: -
D gene: TRBD1
J gene: TRBJ2-1
CDR3 protein: CASSYEGAPNEQFF
CDR3 DNA: TGTGCCAGCAGTTACGAGGGGGCACCCAATGAGCAGTTCTTC

V gene: TRBV6-1
clone size: -
D gene: -
J gene: TRBJ1-1
CDR3 protein: CASSEWLVNTEAFF
CDR3 DNA: TGTGCCAGCAGTGAATGGCTGGTGAACACTGAAGCTTTCTTT

V gene: TRBV6-4
clone size: -
D gene: TRBD1
J gene: TRBJ2-1
CDR3 protein: CASSPRTGVLREQFF
CDR3 DNA: TGTGCCAGCAGTCCTCGGACAGGGGTCTTGAGGGAGCAGTTCTTC

V gene: TRBV5-1
clone size: -
D gene: TRBD1
J gene: TRBJ2-5
CDR3 protein: CASSLFRDRGETQYF
CDR3 DNA: TGCGCCAGCAGCCTGTTCCGGGACAGGGGAGAGACCCAGTACTTC

V gene: TRBV27
clone size: -
D gene: -
J gene: TRBJ2-1
CDR3 protein: CASTHPLNNEQFF
CDR3 DNA: TGTGCCAGCACTCACCCCCTAAACAATGAGCAGTTCTTC

V gene: TRBV13
clone size: -
D gene: -
J gene: TRBJ2-7
CDR3 protein: CASSLGHTVSSYEQYF
CDR3 DNA: TGTGCCAGCAGCCTAGGCCATACGGTAAGCTCCTACGAGCAGTACTTC

V gene: TRBV7-8
clone size: -
D gene: -
J gene: TRBJ2-5
CDR3 protein: CASSQGEGMAQYF
CDR3 DNA: TGTGCCAGCAGCCAAGGAGAAGGAATGGCCCAGTACTTC

V gene: TRBV5-5
clone size: -
D gene: -
J gene: TRBJ2-7
CDR3 protein: CASSFTTPQYF
CDR3 DNA: TGTGCCAGCAGCTTTACCACACCCCAGTACTTC

V gene: TRBV6-5
clone size: -
D gene: -
J gene: TRBJ1-1
CDR3 protein: CASTKAHGTEAFF
CDR3 DNA: TGTGCCAGCACCAAAGCGCATGGGACTGAAGCTTTCTTT

V gene: TRBV30
clone size: few
D gene: -
J gene: TRBJ2-7
CDR3 protein: CAWTVGDFPYEQYF
CDR3 DNA: TGTGCCTGGACCGTTGGGGACTTTCCCTACGAGCAGTACTTC

V gene: TRBV5-1
clone size: few
D gene: TRBD1
J gene: TRBJ1-4
CDR3 protein: CASSLGDRGREEKLFF
CDR3 DNA: TGCGCCAGCAGCTTGGGAGACAGGGGGCGCGAGGAAAAACTGTTTTTT

V gene: TRBV5-1
clone size: once
D gene: TRBD2
J gene: TRBJ2-1
CDR3 protein: CASSLSGLQTSYNEQFF
CDR3 DNA: TGCGCCAGCAGCTTGTCGGGACTACAAACGTCCTACAATGAGCAGTTCTTC

V gene: TRBV9
clone size: -
D gene: TRBD2
J gene: TRBJ2-5
CDR3 protein: CASSEGTSGGTQETQYF
CDR3 DNA: TGTGCCAGCAGCGAGGGGACTAGCGGGGGGACTCAAGAGACCCAGTACTTC

V gene: TRBV7-9
clone size: -
D gene: TRBD1
J gene: TRBJ1-5
CDR3 protein: CASSFQSPTGNQPQHF
CDR3 DNA: TGTGCCAGCAGCTTTCAAAGTCCGACAGGGAATCAGCCCCAGCATTTT

V gene: TRBV2
clone size: -
D gene: TRBD2
J gene: TRBJ2-7
CDR3 protein: CASSDPGLPTYEQYF
CDR3 DNA: TGTGCCAGCAGTGATCCGGGACTACCTACCTACGAGCAGTACTTC

V gene: TRBV7-9
clone size: -
D gene: -
J gene: TRBJ1-5
CDR3 protein: CASSLQGTKQPQHF
CDR3 DNA: TGTGCCAGCAGCCTTCAGGGGACCAAACAGCCCCAGCATTTT

V gene: TRBV7-2
clone size: -
D gene: TRBD2
J gene: TRBJ2-7
CDR3 protein: CASSSRTSVGYEQYF
CDR3 DNA: TGTGCCAGCAGCTCACGGACTAGTGTCGGTTACGAGCAGTACTTC

V gene: TRBV9
clone size: -
D gene: -
J gene: TRBJ1-1
CDR3 protein: CASSPGNLNTEAFF
CDR3 DNA: TGTGCCAGCAGCCCCGGGAACCTGAACACTGAAGCTTTCTTT

V gene: TRBV11-2
clone size: -
D gene: TRBD2
J gene: TRBJ2-1
CDR3 protein: CASSLPSGSSYNEQFF
CDR3 DNA: TGTGCCAGCAGCTTGCCCAGCGGGAGTTCCTACAATGAGCAGTTCTTC

V gene: TRBV28
clone size: -
D gene: -
J gene: TRBJ1-5
CDR3 protein: CASSLAGGNQPQHF
CDR3 DNA: TGTGCCAGCAGTTTGGCGGGTGGCAATCAGCCCCAGCATTTT

V gene: TRBV28
clone size: many
D gene: -
J gene: TRBJ1-3
CDR3 protein: CASKLDSSAGNTIYF
CDR3 DNA: TGTGCCAGCAAGTTGGACAGTTCTGCAGGAAACACCATATATTTT

V gene: TRBV2
clone size: -
D gene: TRBD2
J gene: TRBJ2-3
CDR3 protein: CASSDGGGSSTDTQYF
CDR3 DNA: TGTGCCAGCAGTGACGGGGGAGGGTCTAGCACAGATACGCAGTATTTT

V gene: TRBV27
clone size: few
D gene: -
J gene: TRBJ2-7
CDR3 protein: CASSPLSRDYEQYF
CDR3 DNA: TGTGCCAGCAGTCCACTAAGCCGGGACTACGAGCAGTACTTC

V gene: TRBV7-9
clone size: -
D gene: -
J gene: TRBJ2-4
CDR3 protein: CATKEQGPKNIQYF
CDR3 DNA: TGTGCCACGAAAGAACAGGGTCCCAAAAACATTCAGTACTTC

V gene: TRBV6-5
clone size: -
D gene: -
J gene: TRBJ2-3
CDR3 protein: CASSPGSTSTDTQYF
CDR3 DNA: TGTGCCAGCAGCCCGGGATCCACTAGCACAGATACGCAGTATTTT

V gene: TRBV5-8
clone size: few
D gene: TRBD1
J gene: TRBJ2-4
CDR3 protein: CAGDRGRLAKNIQYF
CDR3 DNA: TGTGCGGGTGACAGGGGGCGGTTAGCCAAAAACATTCAGTACTTC

V gene: TRBV5-6
clone size: -
D gene: -
J gene: TRBJ1-2
CDR3 protein: CASRPGHLYGYTF
CDR3 DNA: TGTGCCAGCCGCCCCGGACACCTCTATGGCTACACCTTC

V gene: TRBV28
clone size: -
D gene: TRBD2
J gene: TRBJ2-7
CDR3 protein: CASSFGGAPYEQYF
CDR3 DNA: TGTGCCAGCAGCTTCGGGGGGGCTCCCTACGAGCAGTACTTC

V gene: TRBV21-1
clone size: -
D gene: -
J gene: TRBJ2-5
CDR3 protein: CASSKVPQETQYF
CDR3 DNA: TGTGCCAGCAGCAAAGTCCCTCAAGAGACCCAGTACTTC

V gene: TRBV5-1
clone size: -
D gene: -
J gene: TRBJ2-1
CDR3 protein: CASSLSHPYSEQFF
CDR3 DNA: TGCGCCAGCAGTTTGTCCCACCCCTACAGTGAGCAGTTCTTC

V gene: TRBV2
clone size: -
D gene: TRBD1
J gene: TRBJ1-5
CDR3 protein: CASNRNYLTGQGFQPQHF
CDR3 DNA: TGTGCCAGCAACAGAAATTATTTGACGGGACAGGGTTTTCAGCCCCAGCATTTT

V gene: TRBV28
clone size: -
D gene: TRBD2
J gene: TRBJ2-1
CDR3 protein: CASRRTSGSYNEQFF
CDR3 DNA: TGTGCCAGCAGGAGGACTAGCGGGAGCTACAATGAGCAGTTCTTC

V gene: TRBV5-4
clone size: -
D gene: -
J gene: TRBJ1-6
CDR3 protein: CAGGTANSPLHF
CDR3 DNA: TGTGCCGGGGGCACAGCAAATTCACCCCTCCACTTT

V gene: TRBV6-4
clone size: -
D gene: -
J gene: TRBJ1-2
CDR3 protein: CASSDRGASDGYTF
CDR3 DNA: TGTGCCAGCAGTGACAGGGGCGCCTCGGATGGCTACACCTTC

V gene: TRBV4-3
clone size: -
D gene: TRBD2
J gene: TRBJ2-7
CDR3 protein: CASSQDPSLLAGGPPSSYEQYF
CDR3 DNA: TGCGCCAGCAGCCAAGATCCCTCCCTGCTAGCGGGGGGTCCCCCGAGCTCCTACGAGCAGTACTTC

V gene: TRBV29-1
clone size: -
D gene: TRBD2
J gene: TRBJ2-3
CDR3 protein: CSVTELAGGDFDTQYF
CDR3 DNA: TGCAGCGTTACTGAATTAGCGGGGGGTGATTTCGATACGCAGTATTTT

V gene: TRBV6-5
clone size: -
D gene: TRBD1
J gene: TRBJ1-6
CDR3 protein: CASKVDRAISPLHF
CDR3 DNA: TGTGCCAGCAAAGTAGACAGGGCGATATCACCCCTCCACTTT

V gene: TRBV7-6
clone size: -
D gene: -
J gene: TRBJ2-7
CDR3 protein: CASSWGQGNEQYF
CDR3 DNA: TGTGCCAGCAGCTGGGGCCAGGGTAACGAGCAGTACTTC

V gene: TRBV4-1
clone size: -
D gene: -
J gene: TRBJ2-5
CDR3 protein: CASSPGLFMAQYF
CDR3 DNA: TGCGCCAGCAGCCCCGGTCTCTTTATGGCCCAGTACTTC

V gene: TRBV19
clone size: few
D gene: TRBD1
J gene: TRBJ1-1
CDR3 protein: CATTKQGTANTEAFF
CDR3 DNA: TGTGCCACCACCAAACAGGGGACCGCGAACACTGAAGCTTTCTTT

V gene: TRBV30
clone size: -
D gene: -
J gene: TRBJ1-1
CDR3 protein: CAWSVQPNTEAFF
CDR3 DNA: TGTGCCTGGAGTGTACAGCCGAACACTGAAGCTTTCTTT

V gene: TRBV19
clone size: -
D gene: TRBD1
J gene: TRBJ1-4
CDR3 protein: CASSTDRGDQKLFF
CDR3 DNA: TGTGCCAGTAGTACCGACAGGGGGGATCAAAAACTGTTTTTT

V gene: TRBV5-1
clone size: -
D gene: -
J gene: TRBJ1-2
CDR3 protein: CASSPEGGYGYTF
CDR3 DNA: TGCGCCAGCAGCCCGGAGGGAGGCTATGGCTACACCTTC

V gene: TRBV7-9
clone size: -
D gene: TRBD1
J gene: TRBJ1-1
CDR3 protein: CASSLQGAHTEAFF
CDR3 DNA: TGTGCCAGCAGCTTACAGGGGGCGCATACTGAAGCTTTCTTT

V gene: TRBV7-8
clone size: once
D gene: -
J gene: TRBJ2-7
CDR3 protein: CASSSLAPTYEQYF
CDR3 DNA: TGTGCCAGCAGCTCGCTAGCGCCAACCTACGAGCAGTACTTC